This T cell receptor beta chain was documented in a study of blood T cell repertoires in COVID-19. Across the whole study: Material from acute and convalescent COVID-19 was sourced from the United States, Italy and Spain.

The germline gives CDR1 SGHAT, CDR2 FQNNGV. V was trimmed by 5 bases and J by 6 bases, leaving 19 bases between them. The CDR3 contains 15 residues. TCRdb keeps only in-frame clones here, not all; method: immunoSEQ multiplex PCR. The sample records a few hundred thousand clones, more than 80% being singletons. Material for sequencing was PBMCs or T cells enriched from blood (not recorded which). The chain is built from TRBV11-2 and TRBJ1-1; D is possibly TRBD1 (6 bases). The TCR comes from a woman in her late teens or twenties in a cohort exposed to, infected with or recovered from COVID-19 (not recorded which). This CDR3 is CASSPRGGPLPEAFF. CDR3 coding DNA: TGTGCCAGCAGCCCGAGGGGGGGGCCCCTCCCTGAAGCTTTCTTT.